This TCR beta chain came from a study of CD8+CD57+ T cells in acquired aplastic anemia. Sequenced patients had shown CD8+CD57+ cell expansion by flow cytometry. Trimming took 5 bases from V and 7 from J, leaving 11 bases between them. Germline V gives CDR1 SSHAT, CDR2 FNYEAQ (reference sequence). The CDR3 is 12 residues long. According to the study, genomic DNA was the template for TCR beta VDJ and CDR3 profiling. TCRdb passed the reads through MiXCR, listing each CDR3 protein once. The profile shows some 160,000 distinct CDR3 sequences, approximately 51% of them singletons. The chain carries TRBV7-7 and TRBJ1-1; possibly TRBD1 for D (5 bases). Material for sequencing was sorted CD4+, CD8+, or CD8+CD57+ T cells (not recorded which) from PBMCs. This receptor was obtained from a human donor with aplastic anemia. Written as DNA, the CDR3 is TGTGCCAGCAGCCCGATTGGGGGTGAAGCTTTCTTT. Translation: CASSPIGGEAFF.